This T cell receptor beta chain emerged from a study of T cell responses to AZD1222 COVID-19 vaccine. Study observations and caveats: Every sample of the repertoires postdated the peak T cell response. Vaccine-associated CD4 TCRs ranged over spike, dominating at 160-218 and 743-854.

This clone was seen more than once but under ten times. Antigen specificity is unknown. Clones were sequenced by immunoSEQ multiplex PCR, and TCRdb holds only the in-frame ones, with some missing. The sample contains approximately 50,000 clones, approximately 85% of which appear only once. The V gene end was trimmed by 0 bases and the J gene end by 5 bases; junction bases not matched to a gene: 5. The germline V gene has CDR1 SGHDT and CDR2 YYEEEE. CDR3 length equals 15 residues. The receptor comes from an adult in good health. This specimen consisted of peripheral blood, obtained on day 0 of MenACWY control vaccination. The chain couples TRBV5-6 to TRBJ2-3; 8 bases are a match to TRBD2. The CDR3 region is CASSLEAGVVDTQYF. The DNA for the CDR3 is TGTGCCAGCAGCTTGGAAGCGGGAGTGGTAGATACGCAGTATTTT.